The 18 T cell receptor beta chains below come from one sample, sequenced in a study of tumor and adjacent non-tumor tissue in lung cancer. This sample's RNA came from whole unsorted tissue. A modified ARM-PCR protocol with three rounds of nested PCR amplified TCRbeta. TCRdb called the multiplex PCR reads again in MiXCR, with one record for every CDR3 protein. The sample yields under 100,000 distinct CDR3 sequences, about 66% seen once. Material for sequencing was lung tumor tissue. The receptors were sampled from a man in his 70s with non-small cell lung cancer.

This clonotype turned up a few times. A junction end diverges from the germline sequence, so it may reflect a read error. The chain couples TRBV10-3 to TRBJ2-3, with 7 bases aligning to TRBD2. Germline V gives CDR1 ENHRY, CDR2 SYGVKD. The length of the CDR3 is 15 residues. This CDR3 is CTISEQGGSTDTQYF. In DNA, the CDR3 is TGTACCATCAGTGAGCAGGGAGGGAGCACAGATACGCAGTATTTT.

Regarding this clonotype: This may stem from a read error, because a much larger clone lies one nucleotide away. The chain couples TRBV2 to TRBJ2-7, with D unclear. The germline gives CDR1 SNHLY, CDR2 FYNNEI. CDR3 length: 14 residues. Between the trimmed V and J ends, which lost 5 bases and 3 bases, there was a span of 14 bases. The CDR3 sequence: CASSWTTVVYEQYV. The CDR3 bases are TGTGCCAGCAGTTGGACGACGGTCGTCTACGAGCAGTACGTC.

The chain links TRBV11-1 to TRBJ2-3; D remains unclear. The CDR3 covers 15 residues. The germline V gene has CDR1 SGHAT and CDR2 FQDESV (reference sequence). V lost 8 bases and J 5 bases, leaving 20 bases between the germline ends. The CDR3 nucleotides read TGTGCCAGCTGCTCCAGACTGAGCAGGATAGATACGCAGTATTTT. Translation: CASCSRLSRIDTQYF.

Many counts were recorded for this clonotype. The gene calls are TRBV28 and TRBJ1-2; TRBD1 aligns across 9 bases. V trimming: 1 base; J trimming: 2 bases; junction bases outside the gene matches: 2. The CDR3 is 15 amino acids. Germline assignment: CDR1 MDHEN and CDR2 SYDVKM. The CDR3 sequence is CASSLYGQGNYGYTF. CDR3 DNA: TGTGCCAGCAGTTTATATGGACAGGGGAACTATGGCTACACCTTC.

The chain uses TRBV6-5 and TRBJ2-7; maybe TRBD1 (5 bases). The V and J ends lost 6 bases and 2 bases respectively, with 14 bases between them. This CDR3 comprises 14 residues. The germline V gene has CDR1 MNHEY and CDR2 SVGAGI. The CDR3: CASRRQGSAYEQYF. DNA for the CDR3: TGTGCCAGCAGACGGCAGGGATCTGCCTACGAGCAGTACTTC.

This clonotype was seen a handful of times. The V and J genes are TRBV24-1 and TRBJ2-2; tentatively, D is TRBD1 (5 bases). The CDR3 sequence is 16 residues long. The germline V gene encodes CDR1 KGHDR and CDR2 SFDVKD. V lost 6 bases, J lost 2 bases, and 15 bases lay in between. The CDR3 loop is CATSTWRRGNTGELFF. CDR3 nucleotide sequence: TGTGCCACCAGTACCTGGCGAAGGGGCAACACCGGGGAGCTGTTTTTT.

To note about this clonotype: One end of the junction varies from germline; a read error may be responsible. The rearrangement uses TRBV29-1 and TRBJ2-3; D call uncertain. The CDR3 extends over 11 amino acids. CDR1 and CDR2 from the germline V gene are SQVTM and ANQGSEA. For the CDR3, the DNA is TGCAGCCCTCGAGGCACAGATAGGCAGTATTTT. Protein product: CSPRGTDRQYF.

On this clonotype: A clone one base away is much larger, so this may be a read error. DNA of the CDR3: TGTGCCAGCAGTTTATGGGCAGGGTGGGTACTGTTTTTT. Translating gives CASSLWAGWVLFF. The chain combines TRBV28 with TRBJ1-4; tentatively, D is TRBD1 (5 bases). The CDR3 runs 13 residues. CDR1 and CDR2 from the germline V gene are MDHEN and SYDVKM. Trimming cost V 0 bases and J 13 bases, with 12 bases left between them.

Remarks on this clonotype: This CDR3 is missing its conserved last phenylalanine or tryptophan, likely due to a read error. The CDR3 spells CSDGMVGRTDTQYL. As DNA, the CDR3 is TGCAGCGATGGAATGGTGGGTCGCACAGATACGCAGTATCTT. V and J are TRBV29-1 and TRBJ2-3; D gene uncertain. CDR1 and CDR2 (germline): SQVTM, ANQGSEA. This CDR3 spans 14 amino acids. The germline V and J ends were trimmed by 7 bases and 1 base, with 15 bases remaining between them.

This clonotype counts as medium-sized (0.01 to 0.1%). The V and J genes are TRBV20-1 and TRBJ2-2; 10 bases match TRBD2. CDR1 is DFQATT, CDR2 SNEGSKA, per germline (reference sequence). The CDR3 length is 15 residues. V lost 1 base to trimming and J lost 5 bases; unmatched junction nucleotides: 4. Here the CDR3 DNA reads TGCAGTGCTAGAGCGAGCGGGGGGGGTACCGGGGAGCTGTTTTTT. As protein: CSARASGGGTGELFF.

The rearrangement joins TRBV7-2 to TRBJ2-1; maybe TRBD1 (6 bases). Germline CDR1 is SGHTA and CDR2 is FQGNSA. The CDR3 totals 16 residues. V lost 4 bases and J lost 4, with 17 bases in between. CDR3 nucleotides: TGTGCCAGCAGCTCCCAAGGGGGTAGACCTTACAATGAGCAGTTCTTC. It translates to CASSSQGGRPYNEQFF.

Note on this clonotype: The junction departs from the called germline gene at one end, perhaps through a read error. J is TRBJ1-4 and V is TRBV6-1; weak D call: TRBD1 (5 bases). This CDR3 region has 17 residues. The germline CDR1 and CDR2 sequences are MNHNS and SASEGT. CDR3 sequence reads: CASSKSQMGRLAEKLFF. CDR3 coding DNA: TGTGCCAGCAGTAAAAGTCAGATGGGACGTTTGGCTGAAAAGCTGTTTTTT.

The count of this clonotype is one. A junction end diverges from the germline sequence, so it may reflect a read error. The chain carries TRBV28 and TRBJ1-4; no definite D call. The CDR3 has 14 amino acids. CDR1 is MDHEN and CDR2 is SYDVKM in the germline V gene. CDR3 sequence: CASSFEGTNEELFF. The CDR3 coding sequence is TGTGCCAGCAGCTTTGAGGGTACTAATGAAGAACTGTTTTTT.

This rearrangement joins TRBV5-4 to TRBJ2-7; unclear D gene. The V and J ends lost 0 bases and 6 bases respectively, with 7 bases between them. CDR1 is SGHNT and CDR2 is YYREEE in the germline V gene (reference sequence). The CDR3 totals 12 residues. CDR3 DNA sequence: TGTGCCAGCAGCTTGGGGTTGGGCGAGCAGTACTTC. This codes for CASSLGLGEQYF.

Concerning this clonotype: At one end, the junction sequence differs from germline, possibly due to a read error. This chain connects TRBV4-2 to TRBJ2-1; 8 bases align to TRBD2. Germline assignment: CDR1 LGHNA and CDR2 YNFKEQ. The CDR3 is made up of 15 amino acids. As DNA, the CDR3 is TGTGCTAGCAGTCAAGCGGCTAGCGGGTGTGGCGAGCAGTTCTTC. It codes for CASSQAASGCGEQFF.

To note about this clonotype: A junction end diverges from the germline sequence, so it may reflect a read error. The chain joins TRBV11-2 to TRBJ2-1, with 9 nucleotides matching TRBD2. CDR3 length: 15 residues. Germline V gene sequence: CDR1 SGHAT, CDR2 FQNNGV. The CDR3 protein is CGSGLTSGKGNEQSF. The CDR3 DNA reads TGTGGCAGCGGCTTGACTAGCGGTAAAGGGAATGAGCAGTCCTTC.

Turning to this clonotype: Given a much more abundant clone one base away, this may be a read error. V gene TRBV20-1 combines with J gene TRBJ2-1, with a tentative D call TRBD1 (6 bases). Germline V CDR1 and CDR2: DFQATT, SNEGSKA (reference sequence). The CDR3 sequence is 15 residues long. With 0 bases removed from V and 4 bases from J, the gap between germline ends came to 13 bases. The DNA of the CDR3 is TGCAGTGCTAGAGATTGGAGGACAGTATACAATGAGCAGTTCTTC. Translation gives CSARDWRTVYNEQFF.

Concerning this clonotype: Since a much larger clone is just one base distant, this may be a read error. The genes are TRBV29-1 and TRBJ1-1; possibly TRBD1 for D (5 bases). The CDR3 covers 13 residues. The germline CDR1 and CDR2 sequences are SQVTM and ANQGSEA. The CDR3 nucleotides read TGCATCGGTGTCAGGGACCTGAACACTGAAGCTTTCTTT. Amino acid sequence: CIGVRDLNTEAFF.